This TCR beta chain was documented in a study of blood T cell repertoires in COVID-19. Whole-study context: Some COVID-19 samples were acute and others convalescent; all came from the United States, Italy and Spain. PBMCs, B-cell-depleted T cells, or T cells provided the cDNA or gDNA that made up the material.

Methods used by the authors: By means of reference gene primer amplification, nucleated cell counts were estimated. TCRdb's copy holds only in-frame clones and misses some; the assay was immunoSEQ multiplex PCR. V, J and clone size are those of that table, while D and trimming were read from the DNA. This table has about 100,000 clones, roughly four fifths appearing once. Germline V lookup: CDR1 SQVTM, CDR2 ANQGSEA. V lost 6 bases, J lost 6 bases, and 14 bases stayed unmatched. This CDR3 region has 16 residues. The V and J genes are TRBV29-1 and TRBJ2-3; 11 bases line up with TRBD1. The sequencing input was peripheral blood. The TCR sequence derives from a man in his fifties or sixties with acute or convalescent COVID-19. The CDR3 region is CSVVRGRDRGFDTQYF. The CDR3 nucleotides read TGCAGCGTCGTGAGGGGCCGGGACAGGGGGTTTGATACGCAGTATTTT.